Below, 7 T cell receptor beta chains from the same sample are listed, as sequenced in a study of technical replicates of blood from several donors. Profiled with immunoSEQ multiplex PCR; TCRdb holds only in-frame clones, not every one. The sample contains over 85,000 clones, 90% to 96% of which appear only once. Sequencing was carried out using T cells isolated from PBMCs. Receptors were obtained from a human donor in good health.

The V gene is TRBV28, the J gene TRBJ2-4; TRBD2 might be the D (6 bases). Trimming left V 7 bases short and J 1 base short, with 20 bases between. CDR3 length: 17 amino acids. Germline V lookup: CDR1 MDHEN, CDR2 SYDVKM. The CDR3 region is CASTRPTGEGAKNIQYF. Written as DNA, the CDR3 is TGTGCCAGCACCCGACCCACGGGGGAAGGGGCCAAAAACATTCAGTACTTC. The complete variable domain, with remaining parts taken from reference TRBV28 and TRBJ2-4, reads DVKVTQSSRYLVKRTGEKVFLECVQDMDHENMFWYRQDPGLGLRLIYFSYDVKMKEKGDIPEGYSVSREKKERFSLILESASTNQTSMYLCASTRPTGEGAKNIQYFGAGTRLSVL.

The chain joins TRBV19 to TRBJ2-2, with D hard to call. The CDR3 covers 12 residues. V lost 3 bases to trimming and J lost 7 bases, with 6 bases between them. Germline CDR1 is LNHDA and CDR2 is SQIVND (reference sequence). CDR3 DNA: TGTGCCAGTAGTATTGTCTTCGGGGAGCTGTTTTTT. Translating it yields CASSIVFGELFF.

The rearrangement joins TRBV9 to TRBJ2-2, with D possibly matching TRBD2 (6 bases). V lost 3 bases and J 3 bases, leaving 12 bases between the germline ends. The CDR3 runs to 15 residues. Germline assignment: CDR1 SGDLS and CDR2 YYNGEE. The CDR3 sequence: CASSAHWGDTGELFF. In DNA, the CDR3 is TGTGCCAGCAGCGCACATTGGGGGGACACCGGGGAGCTGTTTTTT.

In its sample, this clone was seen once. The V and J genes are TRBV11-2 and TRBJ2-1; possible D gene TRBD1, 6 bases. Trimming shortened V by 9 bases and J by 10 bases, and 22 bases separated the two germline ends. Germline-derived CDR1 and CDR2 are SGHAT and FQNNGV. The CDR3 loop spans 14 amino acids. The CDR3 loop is CASKGEAVLREQFF. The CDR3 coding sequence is TGTGCCAGTAAGGGGGAAGCGGTCCTCCGGGAGCAGTTCTTC. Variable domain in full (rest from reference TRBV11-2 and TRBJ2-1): EAGVAQSPRYKIIEKRQSVAFWCNPISGHATLYWYQQILGQGPKLLIQFQNNGVVDDSQLPKDRFSAERLKGVDSTLKIQPAKLEDSAVYLCASKGEAVLREQFFGPGTRLTVL.

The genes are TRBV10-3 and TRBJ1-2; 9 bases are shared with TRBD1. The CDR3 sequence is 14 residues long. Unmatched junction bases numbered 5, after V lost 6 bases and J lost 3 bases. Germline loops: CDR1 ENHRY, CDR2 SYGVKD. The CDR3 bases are TGTGCCATCAGAGAGGGGACAGGGCACTATGGCTACACCTTC. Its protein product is CAIREGTGHYGYTF.

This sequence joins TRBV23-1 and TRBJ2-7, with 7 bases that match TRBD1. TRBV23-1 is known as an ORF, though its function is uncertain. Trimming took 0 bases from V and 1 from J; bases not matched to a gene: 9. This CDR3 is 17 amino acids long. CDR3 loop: CASSQSPTGEPSYEQYF. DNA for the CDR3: TGCGCCAGCAGTCAATCCCCCACAGGGGAACCGTCCTACGAGCAGTACTTC.

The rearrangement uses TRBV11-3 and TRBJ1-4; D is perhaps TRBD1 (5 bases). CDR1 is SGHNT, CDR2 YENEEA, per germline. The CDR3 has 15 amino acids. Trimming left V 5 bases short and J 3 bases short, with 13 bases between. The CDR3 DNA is TGTGCCAGCAGCCTGGGGCGCTCAGCTAATGAAAAACTGTTTTTT. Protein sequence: CASSLGRSANEKLFF. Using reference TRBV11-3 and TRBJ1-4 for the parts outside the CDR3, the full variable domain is EAGVVQSPRYKIIEKKQPVAFWCNPISGHNTLYWYLQNLGQGPELLIRYENEEAVDDSQLPKDRFSAERLKGVDSTLKIQPAELGDSAVYLCASSLGRSANEKLFFGSGTQLSVL.